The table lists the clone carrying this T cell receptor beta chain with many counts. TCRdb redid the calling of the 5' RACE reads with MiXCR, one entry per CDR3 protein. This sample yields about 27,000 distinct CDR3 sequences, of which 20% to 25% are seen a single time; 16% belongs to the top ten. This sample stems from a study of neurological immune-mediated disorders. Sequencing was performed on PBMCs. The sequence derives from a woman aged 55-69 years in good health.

CDR3 bases: TGTGCCAGCAGCTTAGATAGGACAAGCTCCTACGAGCAGTACTTC. Residues: CASSLDRTSSYEQYF. The chain has TRBV11-2 and TRBJ2-7, with D possibly being TRBD1 (5 bases). Trimming left V 0 bases short and J 0 bases short, with 9 bases between. The germline V gene encodes CDR1 SGHAT and CDR2 FQNNGV. The length of the CDR3 is 15 residues.